This passage covers 21 T cell receptor beta chains from one sample sequenced in a study of T cell changes during pregnancy in multiple sclerosis. This table comes from immunoSEQ multiplex PCR, and its TCRdb copy is limited to in-frame clones, with some not included. The sample has approximately 100,000 clones, approximately 90% seen once. The specimen comprised peripheral blood, sampled after pregnancy. All receptors come from a female donor in good health, enrolled as a control in a pregnancy study.

The J gene is TRBJ2-1, the V gene TRBV7-8, with D possibly TRBD2 on 5 matching bases. CDR1 is SGHVS and CDR2 is FQNEAQ in the germline V gene. The CDR3 runs to 15 residues. V lost 6 bases, J lost 7 bases, and 19 bases lay in between. In DNA, the CDR3 is TGTGCCAGCAGATCCCTTGGGGAGAGAATGAATGAGCAGTTCTTC. Translated: CASRSLGERMNEQFF.

The rearrangement joins TRBV5-6 to TRBJ2-7; 7 nucleotides agree with TRBD1. The CDR3 has 15 residues. Germline CDR1 is SGHDT and CDR2 is YYEEEE. Unmatched junction bases numbered 7, after V lost 4 bases and J lost 0 bases. The CDR3 DNA is TGTGCCAGCAGCCGGGACAGCCTGAACTCCTACGAGCAGTACTTC. Encoded protein: CASSRDSLNSYEQYF.

The chain joins TRBV6-5 to TRBJ1-2, with 7 bases lining up with TRBD1. The CDR3 covers 15 residues. Germline V lookup: CDR1 MNHEY, CDR2 SVGAGI. The trim removed 2 bases at V and 4 bases at J, leaving 7 bases unmatched. CDR3 sequence (DNA): TGTGCCAGCAGTTACACTACAGGGGCCGGCTATGGCTACACCTTC. Protein: CASSYTTGAGYGYTF.

The chain carries TRBV5-5 and TRBJ2-1, with a possible D match to TRBD1 (6 bases). CDR3 size: 13 residues. Trimming shortened V by 2 bases and J by 8 bases, and 11 bases separated the two germline ends. Germline V gene lookup returns CDR1 SGHKS and CDR2 YYEKEE (reference sequence). CDR3 protein: CASSLQGLHEQFF. CDR3 in DNA: TGTGCCAGCAGCTTACAGGGTTTGCATGAGCAGTTCTTC.

The chain is built from TRBV13 and TRBJ2-5; the D gene is possibly TRBD1 (6 bases). Trimming pared 2 bases from V and 5 bases from J, leaving 12 bases between. The germline V gene encodes CDR1 PRHDT and CDR2 FYEKMQ (reference sequence). This CDR3 contains 14 residues. CDR3 sequence reads: CASSLYGGEETQYF. In nucleotides, the CDR3 is TGTGCCAGCAGCTTATATGGGGGCGAGGAGACCCAGTACTTC.

The J gene is TRBJ1-2, the V gene TRBV10-3, with unresolved D. The CDR3 is 10 amino acids. Germline V gene sequence: CDR1 ENHRY, CDR2 SYGVKD. V lost 8 bases and J 6 bases, leaving 7 bases between the germline ends. In DNA, the CDR3 is TGTGCCATCTTCCGGGATGGCTACACCTTC. The encoded protein is CAIFRDGYTF.

The CDR3 here is CASGLVQGQYF. For the CDR3, the DNA is TGTGCTAGTGGTTTGGTCCAGGGGCAGTACTTC. V and J are TRBV12-5 and TRBJ2-7; D is possibly TRBD1 (5 bases). This CDR3 comprises 11 residues. Trimming took 0 bases from V and 9 from J, leaving 6 bases between them. Germline V CDR1 and CDR2: LGHNT, FRNRAP.

The chain has TRBV14 and TRBJ2-1, with unresolved D. This CDR3 comprises 12 residues. Germline V gene data show CDR1 as SGHDN and CDR2 as FVKESK. V was trimmed by 4 bases and J by 7 bases, leaving 8 bases between them. This CDR3 is CASSLSRNEQFF. The CDR3 DNA reads as TGTGCCAGCAGCCTAAGTAGAAATGAGCAGTTCTTC.

The genes are TRBV5-1 and TRBJ1-4; D is perhaps TRBD1 (6 bases). The CDR3 consists of 14 residues. Trimming left V 2 bases short and J 6 bases short, with 11 bases between. In germline, CDR1 is SGHRS, CDR2 YFSETQ. CDR3 nucleotide sequence: TGCGCCAGCAGCTTTTCGGGGGGCTATGAAAAACTGTTTTTT. Translated, it gives CASSFSGGYEKLFF.

The chain uses TRBV19 and TRBJ1-3; D is uncertain. The CDR3 contains 14 residues. The V end lost 6 bases, the J end lost 0 bases, and 9 bases lay between the germline ends. Per the germline V gene, CDR1 is LNHDA and CDR2 is SQIVND (reference sequence). CDR3 residues: CASSLQSSGNTIYF. CDR3 DNA: TGTGCCAGTAGCTTACAAAGCTCTGGAAACACCATATATTTT. Together with reference TRBV19 and TRBJ1-3, the CDR3 gives the full variable domain: DGGITQSPKYLFRKEGQNVTLSCEQNLNHDAMYWYRQDPGQGLRLIYYSQIVNDFQKGDIAEGYSVSREKKESFPLTVTSAQKNPTAFYLCASSLQSSGNTIYFGEGSWLTVV.

The rearrangement uses TRBV6-6 and TRBJ1-2; the D is unclear. V gave up 7 bases and J gave up 4 bases, with 13 bases separating them. The CDR3 extends over 13 amino acids. CDR1 is MNHNY, CDR2 SVGAGI, per germline (reference sequence). The CDR3 loop is CASTPYAGYGYTF. In DNA, the CDR3 is TGTGCCAGCACCCCCTATGCGGGCTATGGCTACACCTTC.

The V call is TRBV6-1, the J call TRBJ1-2; D is undetermined. Germline V CDR1 and CDR2: MNHNS, SASEGT. This CDR3 has 14 residues. V lost 11 bases, J lost 4 bases, and 20 bases lay in between. The CDR3 region is CAGRRMGGFYGYTF. In DNA form, the CDR3 reads TGTGCCGGGAGGAGAATGGGAGGTTTCTATGGCTACACCTTC.

The table lists this clone with a count of one. DNA of the CDR3: TGTGCCAGCAGTCTCCAGGGGGCGTGGGTTGGGGAGCAGTACTTC. This encodes CASSLQGAWVGEQYF. This chain links TRBV28 with TRBJ2-7, with 8 bases aligning to TRBD1. The CDR3 loop spans 15 amino acids. J was trimmed by 7 bases and V by 5 bases; bases with no gene match: 13. Germline V lookup: CDR1 MDHEN, CDR2 SYDVKM. The full variable domain, in which reference TRBV28 and TRBJ2-7 provide the parts outside the CDR3, is DVKVTQSSRYLVKRTGEKVFLECVQDMDHENMFWYRQDPGLGLRLIYFSYDVKMKEKGDIPEGYSVSREKKERFSLILESASTNQTSMYLCASSLQGAWVGEQYFGPGTRLTVT.

The chain recombines TRBV11-2 with TRBJ1-1, with TRBD1 matching over 11 bases. Germline CDR1 reads SGHAT; CDR2 reads FQNNGV. J lost 4 bases, V lost 5 bases, and 15 bases had no gene match. CDR3 length: 18 residues. The CDR3 spells CASSSLSRTGGRITEAFF. The CDR3 DNA reads as TGTGCCAGCAGCAGCTTAAGTCGGACAGGGGGCAGGATCACTGAAGCTTTCTTT.

The V and J genes are TRBV5-1 and TRBJ2-7; 14 bases line up with TRBD2. The CDR3 runs 18 residues. V lost 2 bases, J lost 1 base, and 8 bases stayed unmatched. Germline lookup yields CDR1 SGHRS and CDR2 YFSETQ. CDR3 protein: CASSFGTSGGTLSYEQYF. CDR3 nucleotide sequence: TGCGCCAGCAGCTTCGGGACTAGCGGGGGCACCTTATCCTACGAGCAGTACTTC.

The CDR3 DNA sequence: TGTGCCAGCGGACGGACAGGGCCAGCTTCACCCCTCCACTTT. The encoded protein is CASGRTGPASPLHF. The chain uses TRBV6-5 and TRBJ1-6, with 8 bases aligning to TRBD1. This CDR3 has 14 amino acids. The germline gives CDR1 MNHEY, CDR2 SVGAGI. Trimming took 8 bases from V and 9 from J; bases not matched to a gene: 9.

Written as DNA, the CDR3 is TGTGCCAGCAGTGGGTCGGGAACCCTCGATGGCTACACCTTC. Its protein is CASSGSGTLDGYTF. This chain uses TRBV6-1 with TRBJ1-2; no reliable D call. CDR3 size: 14 residues. Trimming removed 4 bases at V and 6 bases at J, with 15 bases between. The germline CDR1 and CDR2 sequences are MNHNS and SASEGT.

This chain links TRBV13 with TRBJ2-3; 8 nucleotides match TRBD1. Germline trimming cut 5 bases from V and 2 bases from J; bases unmatched to any gene: 9. Germline V gene lookup returns CDR1 PRHDT and CDR2 FYEKMQ (reference sequence). CDR3 size: 16 residues. DNA of the CDR3: TGTGCCAGCAGCGACCATGCAGGGGGCCTCACAGATACGCAGTATTTT. It encodes CASSDHAGGLTDTQYF.

This clone appeared a single time. This sequence joins TRBV19 and TRBJ1-1; D is unresolved. Germline V gene lookup returns CDR1 LNHDA and CDR2 SQIVND (reference sequence). The CDR3 has 12 residues. Trimming stripped 0 bases from V and 7 bases from J, with 6 bases between. The CDR3 region has the DNA TGTGCCAGTAGTATAGAGGGGAGTGAAGCTTTCTTT. It codes for CASSIEGSEAFF.

This clone was observed many times. The CDR3 reads CASSLGGRYEQYF. The CDR3 DNA reads as TGCGCCAGCAGCCTCGGCGGGCGTTACGAGCAGTACTTC. This chain connects TRBV4-1 to TRBJ2-7; D is possibly TRBD2 (5 bases). CDR1 is MGHRA and CDR2 is YSYEKL in the germline V gene. V lost 4 bases and J 4 bases, leaving 11 bases between the germline ends. The CDR3 runs 13 residues.

The chain recombines TRBV5-5 with TRBJ1-2; 10 nucleotides align to TRBD1. V gave up 4 bases and J gave up 8 bases; unmatched junction bases: 11. The CDR3 loop spans 15 amino acids. Per the germline V gene, CDR1 is SGHKS and CDR2 is YYEKEE (reference sequence). The CDR3, as DNA: TGTGCCAGCAGCCCATCCGGGACAGGGGTACGAGGCTACACCTTC. Translating gives CASSPSGTGVRGYTF. The full variable domain, completed using reference TRBV5-5 and TRBJ1-2, is DAGVTQSPTHLIKTRGQQVTLRCSPISGHKSVSWYQQVLGQGPQFIFQYYEKEERGRGNFPDRFSARQFPNYSSELNVNALLLGDSALYLCASSPSGTGVRGYTFGSGTRLTVV.